The clone carrying this T cell receptor (beta chain) has a count of ten or more. What it binds is unknown. Germline trimming cut 6 bases from V and 4 bases from J; bases unmatched to any gene: 4. CDR1 and CDR2 (germline): DFQATT, SNEGSKA (reference sequence). This CDR3 has 12 amino acids. TCRdb ran MiXCR on the 5' RACE reads and lists one entry per CDR3 protein. This table has 29,000 or so distinct CDR3 sequences, around 12% appearing once. This record belongs to a study of T-cell memory formation after mild COVID-19. Study-wide points: CD4+ contracting clones lay mainly in CM and EM, CD8+ ones in EMRA.

Material: PBMCs or a T cell subset sorted from them (not recorded which). The receptor comes from an adult woman who had mild COVID-19 (a few samples of this study predate the infection). Cell type and time point are not known. This chain links TRBV20-1 with TRBJ1-2, with 8 bases that match TRBD1. CDR3 sequence: CSARQGPYGYTF. CDR3 in DNA: TGCAGTGCCAGACAGGGGCCCTATGGCTACACCTTC.